These 26 T cell receptor beta chains originate from one sample sequenced in a study of control samples from healthy donors and cancer patients. The repertoire was sequenced with immunoSEQ multiplex PCR; TCRdb's copy has only in-frame clones and lacks some. The sample carries about 120,000 clones, around nine tenths recorded once. Sequencing was performed on blood. Receptors were obtained from a middle-aged man in good health.

This clone was seen more than once but under ten times. This sample includes further DNA sequences coding for the same CDR3. This sequence joins TRBV7-9 and TRBJ1-2; possible D gene TRBD1, 6 bases. Trimming pared 1 base from V and 4 bases from J, leaving 13 bases between. CDR3 length: 15 residues. Germline CDR1 SEHNR, CDR2 FQNEAQ (reference sequence). The CDR3 protein is CASSLVGGASYGYTF. The CDR3 DNA sequence: TGTGCCAGCAGCTTAGTCGGGGGGGCAAGCTATGGCTACACCTTC.

The V gene is TRBV20-1, the J gene TRBJ1-5; a weak D match, TRBD1 (5 bases). Germline CDR1 and CDR2: DFQATT and SNEGSKA (reference sequence). The CDR3 spans 11 residues. The CDR3 DNA sequence: TGCACTGGACACCTCAATCAGCCCCAGCATTTT. It specifies CTGHLNQPQHF.

The V gene is TRBV14, the J gene TRBJ1-1, with D maybe TRBD1 (6 bases). V was pared by 6 bases and J by 4 bases, with 12 bases between. This CDR3 has 13 amino acids. Germline V gene lookup returns CDR1 SGHDN and CDR2 FVKESK. CDR3 sequence: CASSTGLGTEAFF. DNA for the CDR3: TGTGCCAGCAGTACAGGGCTAGGCACTGAAGCTTTCTTT.

The chain has TRBV5-1 and TRBJ2-6; D is undetermined. The CDR3 covers 14 residues. CDR1 SGHRS and CDR2 YFSETQ come from the germline V gene. V dropped 2 bases and J dropped 2 bases, with 5 bases sitting between them. Written as DNA, the CDR3 is TGCGCCAGCAGCTTAAACGCTGGGGCCAACGTCCTGACTTTC. It encodes CASSLNAGANVLTF. The full variable domain, in which reference TRBV5-1 and TRBJ2-6 provide the parts outside the CDR3, is KAGVTQTPRYLIKTRGQQVTLSCSPISGHRSVSWYQQTPGQGLQFLFEYFSETQRNKGNFPGRFSGRQFSNSRSEMNVSTLELGDSALYLCASSLNAGANVLTFGAGSRLTVL.

The chain recombines TRBV3-1 (or the pseudogene TRBV3-2) with TRBJ2-3; 7 positions match TRBD1. V trimming: 4 bases; J trimming: 1 base; junction bases outside the gene matches: 8. The CDR3 is 16 amino acids. Germline CDR1 reads LGHDT; CDR2 reads YNNKEL (reference sequence). The DNA of the CDR3 is TGTGCCAGCAGCCGGACAGGAGTCCGGGGCACAGATACGCAGTATTTT. Encoded protein: CASSRTGVRGTDTQYF.

The sample holds a few counts of this clone. This chain uses TRBV25-1 with TRBJ1-1; D is undetermined. The CDR3 is made up of 11 amino acids. V lost 1 base to trimming and J lost 7 bases, with 4 bases between them. Per the germline V gene, CDR1 is MGHDK and CDR2 is SYGVNS. The CDR3 loop reads CASSEWGEAFF. CDR3 nucleotide sequence: TGTGCCAGCAGTGAATGGGGTGAAGCTTTCTTT.

The rearrangement links TRBV5-6 to TRBJ1-2; D unclear. Trimming left V 0 bases short and J 4 bases short, with 7 bases between. Germline values: CDR1 SGHDT, CDR2 YYEEEE. The CDR3 has 13 residues. This CDR3 reads CASSLGGAYGYTF. DNA for the CDR3: TGTGCCAGCAGCTTGGGGGGTGCCTATGGCTACACCTTC.

The J gene is TRBJ2-7, the V gene TRBV19, with 11 bases fitting TRBD2. Germline CDR1 and CDR2: LNHDA and SQIVND (reference sequence). V shed 5 bases, J shed 2 bases, and the junction held 2 bases outside the gene matches. The CDR3 runs 14 residues. This CDR3 is CASSPGLAAYEQYF. CDR3 nucleotide sequence: TGTGCCAGTAGTCCGGGACTAGCGGCCTACGAGCAGTACTTC.

This chain connects TRBV5-6 to TRBJ1-1; maybe TRBD1 (5 bases). The germline gives CDR1 SGHDT, CDR2 YYEEEE. Trimming pared 0 bases from V and 0 bases from J, leaving 15 bases between. The CDR3 is 17 amino acids. CDR3 amino acids: CASSLEGIGDVNTEAFF. The CDR3 DNA sequence: TGTGCCAGCAGCTTGGAGGGGATTGGGGATGTGAACACTGAAGCTTTCTTT.

The chain couples TRBV29-1 to TRBJ1-6, with 9 positions matching TRBD1. Germline V CDR1 and CDR2: SQVTM, ANQGSEA. CDR3 length equals 14 residues. CDR3 sequence: CRLEGTGPHSPLHF. CDR3 nucleotides: TGCAGACTCGAAGGGACAGGGCCACATTCACCCCTCCACTTT.

The CDR3 nucleotides read TGTGCCTGGAGTGGAGTGGGGGGCCTCGAGCAGTACTTC. Protein product: CAWSGVGGLEQYF. The rearrangement links TRBV30 to TRBJ2-7; the D gene could be TRBD1 or TRBD2 (6 bases each). Looked up from germline, CDR1 is GTSNPN and CDR2 is SVGIG (reference sequence). V was cut by 1 base and J by 6 bases, with 13 bases left in between. The CDR3 is made up of 13 amino acids. Looking up the rest from reference TRBV30 and TRBJ2-7 gives the full variable domain: SQTIHQWPATLVQPVGSPLSLECTVEGTSNPNLYWYRQAAGRGLQLLFYSVGIGQISSEVPQNLSASRPQDRQFILSSKKLLLSDSGFYLCAWSGVGGLEQYFGPGTRLTVT.

The V gene is TRBV25-1, the J gene TRBJ2-7; weak D call: TRBD2 (5 bases). Trimming cost V 1 base and J 6 bases, with 16 bases left between them. The CDR3 is 15 amino acids. Germline V gene sequence: CDR1 MGHDK, CDR2 SYGVNS. CDR3 sequence: CASSESRGNWGEQYF. CDR3 coding DNA: TGTGCCAGCAGTGAATCCCGGGGAAATTGGGGCGAGCAGTACTTC.

For this clone: Other nucleotide sequences from this sample produce the same CDR3. For the CDR3, the DNA is TGTGCCACCAGTGATTTGGGGAACTATGGCTACACCTTC. This codes for CATSDLGNYGYTF. The chain recombines TRBV24-1 with TRBJ1-2; D is undetermined. Trimming took off 0 bases at V and 2 bases at J, with 3 bases between the two ends. Germline lookup yields CDR1 KGHDR and CDR2 SFDVKD. The CDR3 has 13 residues.

This rearrangement joins TRBV18 to TRBJ2-4; D call uncertain. The V end lost 3 bases, the J end lost 3 bases, and 9 bases lay between the germline ends. Per germline, CDR1 KGHSH and CDR2 LQKENI. The CDR3 runs to 14 residues. Written as DNA, the CDR3 is TGTGCCAGCTCACCTGCCCGGAGCAAAAACATTCAGTACTTC. The encoded protein is CASSPARSKNIQYF.

CDR3 sequence (DNA): TGTGCCATCACGGAGGCTGCCACTGAAGCTTTCTTT. Translated: CAITEAATEAFF. The gene calls are TRBV12-3 or TRBV12-4 and TRBJ1-1; unclear D gene. V lost 10 bases to trimming and J lost 4 bases, with 13 bases between them. The CDR3 is 12 amino acids.

V and J are TRBV5-1 and TRBJ2-5; D call uncertain. Trimming removed 4 bases from V and 4 bases from J, with 8 bases in between. The germline gives CDR1 SGHRS, CDR2 YFSETQ. This CDR3 has 12 residues. The CDR3 loop reads CASSKDLETQYF. In DNA, the CDR3 is TGCGCCAGCAGCAAGGACCTAGAGACCCAGTACTTC.

This clone occurred once. The CDR3 DNA reads as TGTGCCAGCTTTACGGGGCATGCCCCCACCCAGTACTTC. Its translation is CASFTGHAPTQYF. This chain links TRBV6-5 with TRBJ2-5, with D perhaps being TRBD1 or TRBD2 (5 bases each). This CDR3 is 13 amino acids long. The V and J ends lost 8 bases and 8 bases respectively, with 18 bases between them. The V gene's germline CDR1 is MNHEY and CDR2 SVGAGI.

This clone was seen more than once but under ten times. CDR3 residues: CASSIRDDFYEQYF. Written as DNA, the CDR3 is TGTGCCAGCAGCATCCGGGACGACTTCTACGAGCAGTACTTC. The chain carries TRBV9 and TRBJ2-7; tentatively, D is TRBD1 or TRBD2 (5 bases each). This CDR3 has 14 residues. Germline V gene sequence: CDR1 SGDLS, CDR2 YYNGEE. The V gene lost 4 bases and the J gene lost 3 bases, with 14 bases spanning the gap.

This rearrangement joins TRBV5-5 to TRBJ2-7; no clear D gene. This CDR3 spans 14 amino acids. CDR1 and CDR2 (germline): SGHKS, YYEKEE (reference sequence). Trimming left V 1 base short and J 7 bases short, with 15 bases between. CDR3 sequence reads: CASSLLWVGDEQYF. The CDR3 DNA reads TGTGCCAGCAGCTTGCTTTGGGTGGGTGATGAGCAGTACTTC.

This clone was seen more than once but under ten times. V is TRBV5-1 and J is TRBJ2-7; a weak D match, TRBD2 (6 bases). This CDR3 spans 14 amino acids. The V gene lost 4 bases and the J gene lost 0 bases, with 11 bases spanning the gap. Germline V gene sequence: CDR1 SGHRS, CDR2 YFSETQ. The chain's CDR3 is CASSTSGDSYEQYF. DNA for the CDR3: TGCGCCAGCAGCACCTCGGGGGACTCCTACGAGCAGTACTTC.

The chain joins TRBV24-1 to TRBJ1-2, with a weak D call TRBD1 (5 bases). The germline V gene has CDR1 KGHDR and CDR2 SFDVKD. This CDR3 is 12 amino acids long. The V end lost 3 bases, the J end lost 9 bases, and 10 bases lay between the germline ends. The CDR3 region has the DNA TGTGCCACCAGTGATCAGGGCTTAAGCTACACCTTC. Amino acids: CATSDQGLSYTF.

This clone has just a few counts. V usage is TRBV12-3 or TRBV12-4 and J usage is TRBJ1-2, with D possibly matching TRBD1 (6 bases). Trimming pared 7 bases from V and 4 bases from J, leaving 13 bases between. CDR3 length: 13 residues. The CDR3 region is CASTYRVRYGYTF. CDR3 coding DNA: TGTGCCAGCACCTACAGGGTCCGCTATGGCTACACCTTC.

The chain combines TRBV7-2 with TRBJ1-2, with D maybe TRBD1 (6 bases). Germline CDR1 reads SGHTA; CDR2 reads FQGNSA. Trimming cost V 0 bases and J 1 base, with 9 bases left between them. The CDR3 spans 15 residues. CDR3 nucleotides: TGTGCCAGCAGCTTAGCGCAAGGGGGTAACTATGGCTACACCTTC. The encoded protein is CASSLAQGGNYGYTF.

V gene TRBV6-5 combines with J gene TRBJ1-5, with 7 bases fitting TRBD1. The CDR3 runs 12 residues. Unmatched junction bases numbered 3, after V lost 11 bases and J lost 2 bases. Germline V gives CDR1 MNHEY, CDR2 SVGAGI. The CDR3 region has the DNA TGTGCCGGCGGACAGGGCAATCAGCCCCAGCATTTT. Its protein product is CAGGQGNQPQHF.

The chain combines TRBV6-5 with TRBJ1-4, with 7 bases that match TRBD1. Germline trimming cut 2 bases from V and 5 bases from J; bases unmatched to any gene: 5. Germline V gives CDR1 MNHEY, CDR2 SVGAGI. The CDR3 has 15 residues. This CDR3 is CASSYQTGPNEKLFF. DNA for the CDR3: TGTGCCAGCAGTTACCAGACAGGGCCCAATGAAAAACTGTTTTTT.

This clone appeared a few times. This rearrangement joins TRBV2 to TRBJ2-7; D gene unclear. The CDR3 is 13 amino acids. CDR1 is SNHLY and CDR2 is FYNNEI in the germline V gene. V was trimmed by 6 bases and J by 1 base, leaving 10 bases between them. CDR3 in amino acids: CASSRLTSYEQYF. The CDR3 DNA sequence: TGTGCCAGCAGCCGGCTAACTTCCTACGAGCAGTACTTC.